This is a list of T cell receptor beta chains from one sample in a study of cytomegalovirus exposure and HLA in healthy donors. Measured with immunoSEQ multiplex PCR; TCRdb has only the in-frame clones, and not every one. Among around 160,000 clones listed, about 75% were seen once. Material for sequencing was PBMCs. These receptors were taken from a man aged 18 to 30 in good health and CMV-seropositive. CDR3s include the opening cysteine and the closing phenylalanine or tryptophan. D genes are given only for firm matches. For some rows the clone size is stated as once, few or many, or as a class when expanded; others skip it.

d_call clone_size v_call cdr3_aa
TRBD1 - TRBV6-4 CASSPRTGGDYGYTF
- few TRBV7-8 CASSSGGPLGGYTF
TRBD1 - TRBV5-4 CASSLADRGVRETQYF
TRBD1 - TRBV5-4 CASSPDRGPANTEAFF
TRBD2 few TRBV11-2 CASSFSGGASNEQFF
- - TRBV30 CAWERQEGNTIYF
- - TRBV27 CASSLTRGNTGELFF
TRBD1 - TRBV30 CAWSPTGVNWRAFF
- - TRBV29-1 CSARGLLSYNEQFF
- - TRBV6-1 CASTAGSNQPQHF
- few TRBV19 CASSIGTVRHEKLFF
TRBD2 - TRBV4-1 CASSQGGASGAYNEQFF
- once TRBV5-4 CASSLGVENSPLHF
- - TRBV27 CASSPSVSSYNEQFF
TRBD1 few TRBV18 CASSLQGWTQPQHF
- once TRBV7-2 CASSLEGHYSNQPQHF
- - TRBV6-5 CATRAGTTQYF
TRBD2 - TRBV11-2 CASVGVAGGDTQYF
TRBD2 - TRBV28 CASSFGLARTGELFF
- - TRBV4-1 CASSQDSQGITYSPLHF
- - TRBV6-5 CASSTGGVSTEAFF
TRBD1 - TRBV9 CASSVAIPGTGGTEAFF